Listed below are T cell receptor beta chains from one sample, sequenced in a study of blood T cell repertoires in COVID-19. Sequencing was performed with immunoSEQ multiplex PCR; in TCRdb, only in-frame clones are kept and a portion is missing. The data show some 170,000 clones, approximately 82% seen once. Sequenced: PBMCs or T cells enriched from blood (not recorded which). The receptors originated from a man between 45 and 60 years old who had recovered from COVID-19. Both conserved end residues are part of each CDR3. The order of the fields is D gene, CDR3 length, clone size, J gene, V gene, CDR3 protein, CDR3 DNA. D genes are given only for firm matches. Rows may omit the clone size; those that give it use once, few, many or a size class.

>NA|11|NA|TRBJ1-1|TRBV7-9
CASSFQREAFF
TGTGCCAGCAGCTTTCAGCGAGAAGCTTTCTTT
>NA|14|NA|TRBJ1-3|TRBV5-1
CASSLQGGGNTIYF
TGCGCCAGCAGCCTACAGGGCGGTGGAAACACCATATATTTT
>TRBD1|14|once|TRBJ2-5|TRBV2
CASTRTGGVQTQYF
TGTGCCAGCACTAGGACAGGGGGCGTTCAGACCCAGTACTTC
>TRBD1|16|NA|TRBJ1-6|TRBV4-1
CASSGTGSSYNSPLHF
TGCGCCAGCAGTGGGACAGGGAGCTCCTATAATTCACCCCTCCACTTT
>TRBD2|18|NA|TRBJ2-3|TRBV7-9
CASSLGTSGGAFGDTQYF
TGTGCCAGCAGCTTAGGGACTAGCGGGGGGGCCTTTGGAGATACGCAGTATTTT
>NA|15|NA|TRBJ1-1|TRBV9
CASSVLPGIDTEAFF
TGTGCCAGCAGCGTATTACCAGGGATTGACACTGAAGCTTTCTTT
>TRBD1|16|NA|TRBJ1-2|TRBV5-1
CASSPEGQGLLYGYTF
TGCGCCAGCAGCCCAGAGGGACAGGGACTCCTTTATGGCTACACCTTC
>TRBD1|14|NA|TRBJ1-5|TRBV7-8
CASSTRQGNQPQHF
TGTGCCAGCAGCACGAGACAGGGGAATCAGCCCCAGCATTTT
>TRBD1|15|NA|TRBJ1-3|TRBV5-6
CASSGGQGSGNTIYF
TGTGCCAGCAGCGGGGGACAGGGCTCTGGAAACACCATATATTTT
>TRBD1|16|NA|TRBJ1-1|TRBV7-9
CASSAGQGAMHTEAFF
TGTGCCAGCAGCGCCGGACAGGGGGCCATGCACACTGAAGCTTTCTTT
>NA|13|once|TRBJ1-3|TRBV14
CASSLSGGNTIYF
TGTGCCAGCAGCCTATCGGGGGGAAACACCATATATTTT
>NA|14|many|TRBJ2-2|TRBV3-1/TRBV3-2
CASSQGAGTGELFF
TGTGCCAGCAGCCAAGGAGCCGGCACCGGGGAGCTGTTTTTT
>TRBD1|14|many|TRBJ1-5|TRBV28
CASSSGQGTQPQHF
TGTGCCAGCAGTTCCGGACAGGGGACTCAGCCCCAGCATTTT
>NA|15|NA|TRBJ1-2|TRBV3-1/TRBV3-2
CASSPRQLPGYGYTF
TGTGCCAGCAGCCCAAGACAGTTGCCGGGCTATGGCTACACCTTC
>TRBD1|13|few|TRBJ1-5|TRBV28
CASRGQVGQPQHF
TGTGCCAGCAGGGGACAGGTGGGACAGCCCCAGCATTTT
>TRBD2|15|few|TRBJ2-5|TRBV5-5
CASSLGLAGGETQYF
TGTGCCAGCAGCTTGGGACTAGCGGGGGGAGAGACCCAGTACTTC
>TRBD1|16|NA|TRBJ1-4|TRBV3-1/TRBV3-2
CASSQTDRAPPSGLFF
TGTGCCAGCAGCCAAACAGACAGGGCTCCCCCATCGGGACTGTTTTTT
>NA|15|NA|TRBJ1-1|TRBV6-6
CASSYQLREYTEAFF
TGTGCCAGCAGTTACCAACTACGGGAGTACACTGAAGCTTTCTTT
>TRBD2|14|NA|TRBJ2-5|TRBV7-9
CASRSGGAGETQYF
TGTGCCAGCAGAAGCGGGGGGGCAGGAGAGACCCAGTACTTC
>NA|15|few|TRBJ2-3|TRBV4-1
CASSQRTTGVGTQYF
TGCGCCAGCAGCCAAAGGACTACAGGGGTGGGAACGCAGTATTTT
>TRBD1|16|NA|TRBJ2-1|TRBV10-3
CAISGQQGAATGEQFF
TGTGCCATCAGTGGGCAACAGGGGGCCGCGACGGGGGAGCAGTTCTTC
>TRBD2|15|NA|TRBJ2-7|TRBV13
CASSSPSSGGYEQYF
TGTGCCAGCAGCTCCCCCTCTAGCGGTGGCTACGAGCAGTACTTC
>NA|14|NA|TRBJ2-1|TRBV5-1
CASSEGTGNREQFF
TGCGCCAGCAGCGAAGGGACTGGAAACCGTGAGCAGTTCTTC
>NA|15|NA|TRBJ2-3|TRBV11-2
CASSLVAFSADTQYF
TGTGCCAGCAGCTTAGTAGCATTCTCTGCGGATACGCAGTATTTT
>TRBD1|13|few|TRBJ1-2|TRBV28
CASSFTGGYGYTF
TGTGCCAGCAGTTTTACAGGGGGCTATGGCTACACCTTC
>NA|14|NA|TRBJ2-2|TRBV19
CASNIGQSTGELFF
TGTGCCAGTAACATTGGACAGAGCACCGGGGAGCTGTTTTTT
>NA|14|NA|TRBJ2-2|TRBV27
CASREVGASGELFF
TGTGCCAGCAGAGAAGTTGGGGCGTCCGGGGAGCTGTTTTTT
>NA|14|once|TRBJ2-7|TRBV3-1/TRBV3-2
CASSQLRGKHEQYF
TGTGCCAGCAGCCAGCTAAGGGGAAAGCACGAGCAGTACTTC
>NA|19|NA|TRBJ2-6|TRBV11-2
CASSLGRGGGPSGANVLTF
TGTGCCAGCAGCTTAGGAAGAGGCGGGGGCCCGTCTGGGGCCAACGTCCTGACTTTC
>TRBD1|15|NA|TRBJ2-7|TRBV7-2
CASSPRTGGTYEQYF
TGTGCCAGCAGCCCCCGGACAGGTGGAACCTACGAGCAGTACTTC
>NA|14|NA|TRBJ1-1|TRBV10-3
CAISERGGNTEAFF
TGTGCCATCAGTGAGAGAGGGGGGAACACTGAAGCTTTCTTT
>TRBD1|16|NA|TRBJ1-5|TRBV28
CASLQGARFGNQPQHF
TGTGCCAGCCTCCAGGGGGCGCGGTTTGGCAATCAGCCCCAGCATTTT
>TRBD2|16|once|TRBJ2-7|TRBV19
CASSPGTSGGAREQYF
TGTGCCAGTAGTCCGGGGACTAGCGGGGGGGCGAGAGAGCAGTACTTC
>TRBD1|14|NA|TRBJ1-1|TRBV18
CASSNRDRGPEAFF
TGTGCCAGCTCAAACCGGGACAGGGGTCCTGAAGCTTTCTTT
>NA|15|NA|TRBJ1-4|TRBV7-3
CASSLRRGPGEKLFF
TGTGCCAGCAGCTTAAGACGTGGGCCAGGGGAAAAACTGTTTTTT
>TRBD1|14|once|TRBJ1-1|TRBV28
CASTPNRGSTEAFF
TGTGCCAGCACCCCGAACAGGGGAAGCACTGAAGCTTTCTTT
>NA|13|NA|TRBJ2-7|TRBV30
CAWSVQGTHEQYF
TGTGCCTGGAGTGTACAGGGAACGCACGAGCAGTACTTC
>NA|16|NA|TRBJ2-7|TRBV5-1
CASSPGGASGAYEQYF
TGCGCCAGCAGCCCTGGGGGGGCTAGCGGTGCCTACGAGCAGTACTTC
>TRBD1|16|NA|TRBJ1-4|TRBV5-1
CASSFRTGGADEKLFF
TGCGCCAGCAGCTTTCGGACAGGGGGCGCGGATGAAAAACTGTTTTTT
>TRBD1|15|NA|TRBJ1-5|TRBV6-5
CASRLQGAVNQPQHF
TGTGCCAGCAGACTACAGGGGGCCGTCAATCAGCCCCAGCATTTT
>TRBD1|16|NA|TRBJ2-2|TRBV24-1
CATSDWTGANTGELFF
TGTGCCACCAGTGATTGGACAGGAGCGAACACCGGGGAGCTGTTTTTT
>NA|13|NA|TRBJ1-1|TRBV5-1
CASSLGGRTEAFF
TGCGCCAGCAGCTTGGGAGGTCGCACTGAAGCTTTCTTT
>TRBD1|17|NA|TRBJ1-1|TRBV7-2
CASSLRTGTVMNTEAFF
TGTGCCAGCAGCCTACGGACAGGGACTGTAATGAACACTGAAGCTTTCTTT
>TRBD1|16|few|TRBJ1-2|TRBV3-1/TRBV3-2
CASSLPGQGRIDGYTF
TGTGCCAGCAGCCTACCCGGACAGGGGCGTATCGATGGCTACACCTTC
>NA|15|once|TRBJ2-1|TRBV19
CASSAGQGSYNEQFF
TGTGCCAGTAGTGCCGGGCAGGGGTCCTACAATGAGCAGTTCTTC
>NA|13|NA|TRBJ1-5|TRBV14
CASSGRGNQPQHF
TGTGCCAGCAGCGGGCGGGGCAATCAGCCCCAGCATTTT
>NA|12|NA|TRBJ2-7|TRBV28
CASSLSRPEQYF
TGTGCCAGCAGTTTATCTAGGCCCGAGCAGTACTTC
>TRBD2|16|NA|TRBJ2-5|TRBV11-2
CASSLRRGEWGETQYF
TGTGCCAGCAGCTTACGGCGGGGGGAGTGGGGAGAGACCCAGTACTTC
>NA|13|NA|TRBJ2-7|TRBV5-4
CASSLKGPGEQYF
TGTGCCAGCAGCTTGAAGGGGCCCGGCGAGCAGTACTTC
>TRBD1|15|NA|TRBJ1-1|TRBV9
CASSVATGANTEAFF
TGTGCCAGCAGCGTAGCTACAGGGGCAAACACTGAAGCTTTCTTT